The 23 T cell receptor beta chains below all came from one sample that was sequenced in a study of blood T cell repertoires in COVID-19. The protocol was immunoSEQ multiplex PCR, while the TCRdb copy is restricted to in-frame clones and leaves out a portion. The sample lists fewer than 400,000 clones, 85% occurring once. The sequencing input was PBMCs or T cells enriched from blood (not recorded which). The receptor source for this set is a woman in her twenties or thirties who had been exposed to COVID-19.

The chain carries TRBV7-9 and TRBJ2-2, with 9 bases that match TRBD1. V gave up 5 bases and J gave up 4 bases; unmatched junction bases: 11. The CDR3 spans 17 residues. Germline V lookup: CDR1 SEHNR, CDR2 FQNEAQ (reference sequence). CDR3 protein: CASSRSRDRVTTGELFF. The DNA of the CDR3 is TGTGCCAGCAGCCGATCAAGGGACAGGGTAACCACCGGGGAGCTGTTTTTT.

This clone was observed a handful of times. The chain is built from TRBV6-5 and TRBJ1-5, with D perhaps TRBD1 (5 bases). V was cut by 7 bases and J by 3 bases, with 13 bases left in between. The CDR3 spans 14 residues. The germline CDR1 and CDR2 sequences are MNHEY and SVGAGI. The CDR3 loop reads CASNLGQDNQPQHF. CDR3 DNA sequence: TGTGCCAGCAACCTAGGACAAGACAATCAGCCCCAGCATTTT.

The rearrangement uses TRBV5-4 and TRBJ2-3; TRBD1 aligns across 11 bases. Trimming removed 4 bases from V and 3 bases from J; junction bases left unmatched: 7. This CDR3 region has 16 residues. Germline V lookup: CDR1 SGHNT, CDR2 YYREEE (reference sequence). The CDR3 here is CASSARTGGLTDTQYF. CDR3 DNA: TGTGCCAGCAGCGCCAGGACAGGGGGCTTGACAGATACGCAGTATTTT.

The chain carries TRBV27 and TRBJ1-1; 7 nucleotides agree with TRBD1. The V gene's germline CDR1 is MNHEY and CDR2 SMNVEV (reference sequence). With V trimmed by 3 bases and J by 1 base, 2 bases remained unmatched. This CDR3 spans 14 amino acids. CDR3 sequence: CASSLTGPNTEAFF. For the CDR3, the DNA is TGTGCCAGCAGTTTGACAGGGCCGAACACTGAAGCTTTCTTT.

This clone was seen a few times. The CDR3 loop reads CASSFQGQANEKLFF. Written as DNA, the CDR3 is TGCGCCAGCAGCTTCCAGGGGCAGGCTAATGAAAAACTGTTTTTT. The J gene is TRBJ1-4, the V gene TRBV5-1, with D tentatively TRBD1 (6 bases). CDR1 is SGHRS, CDR2 YFSETQ, per germline. This CDR3 is 15 amino acids long. V was cut by 2 bases and J by 3 bases, with 11 bases left in between. The full variable domain, rest sourced from reference TRBV5-1 and TRBJ1-4, is KAGVTQTPRYLIKTRGQQVTLSCSPISGHRSVSWYQQTPGQGLQFLFEYFSETQRNKGNFPGRFSGRQFSNSRSEMNVSTLELGDSALYLCASSFQGQANEKLFFGSGTQLSVL.

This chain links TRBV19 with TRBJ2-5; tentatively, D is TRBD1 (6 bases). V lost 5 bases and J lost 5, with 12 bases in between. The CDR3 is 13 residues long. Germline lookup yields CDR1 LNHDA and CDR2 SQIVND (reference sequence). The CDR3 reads CASSSRGYETQYF. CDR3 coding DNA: TGTGCCAGTAGTTCCAGGGGTTATGAGACCCAGTACTTC.

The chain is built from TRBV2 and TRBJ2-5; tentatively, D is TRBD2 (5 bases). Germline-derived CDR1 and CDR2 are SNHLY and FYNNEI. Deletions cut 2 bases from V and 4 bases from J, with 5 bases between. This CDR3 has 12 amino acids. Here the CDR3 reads CASSELAETQYF. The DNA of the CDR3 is TGTGCCAGCAGTGAACTAGCAGAGACCCAGTACTTC.

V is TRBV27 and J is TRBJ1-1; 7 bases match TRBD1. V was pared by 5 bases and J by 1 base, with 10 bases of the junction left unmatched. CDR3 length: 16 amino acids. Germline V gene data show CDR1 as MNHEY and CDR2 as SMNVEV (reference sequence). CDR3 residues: CASSLTNRGENTEAFF. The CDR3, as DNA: TGTGCCAGCAGTCTAACCAACAGGGGCGAGAACACTGAAGCTTTCTTT.

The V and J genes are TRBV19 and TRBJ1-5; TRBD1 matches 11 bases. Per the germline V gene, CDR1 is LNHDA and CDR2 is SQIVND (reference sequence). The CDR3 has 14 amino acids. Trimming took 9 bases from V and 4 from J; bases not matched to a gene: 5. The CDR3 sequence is CASTGQGGNQPQHF. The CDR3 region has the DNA TGTGCCAGCACGGGACAGGGGGGTAATCAGCCCCAGCATTTT.

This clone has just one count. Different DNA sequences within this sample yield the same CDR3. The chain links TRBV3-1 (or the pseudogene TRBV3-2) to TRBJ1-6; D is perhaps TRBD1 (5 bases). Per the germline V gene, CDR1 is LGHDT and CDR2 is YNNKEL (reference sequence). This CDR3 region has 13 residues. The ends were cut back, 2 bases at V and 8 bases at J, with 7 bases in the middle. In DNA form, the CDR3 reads TGTGCCAGCAGCCAAAGCAGGGATTCACCCCTCCACTTT. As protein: CASSQSRDSPLHF.

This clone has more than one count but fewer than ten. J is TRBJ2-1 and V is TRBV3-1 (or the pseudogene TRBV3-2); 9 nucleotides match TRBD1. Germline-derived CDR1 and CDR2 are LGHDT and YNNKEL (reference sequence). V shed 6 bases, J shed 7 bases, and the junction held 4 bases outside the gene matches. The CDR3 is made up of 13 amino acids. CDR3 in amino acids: CASSPTGGNEQFF. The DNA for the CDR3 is TGTGCCAGCAGTCCGACAGGGGGGAATGAGCAGTTCTTC.

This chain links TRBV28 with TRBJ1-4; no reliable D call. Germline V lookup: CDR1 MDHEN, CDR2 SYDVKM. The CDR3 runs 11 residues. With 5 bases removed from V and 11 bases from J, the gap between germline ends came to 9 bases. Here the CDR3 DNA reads TGTGCCAGCAGTATACCGGGTAAACTGTTTTTT. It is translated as CASSIPGKLFF. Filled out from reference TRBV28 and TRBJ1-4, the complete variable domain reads DVKVTQSSRYLVKRTGEKVFLECVQDMDHENMFWYRQDPGLGLRLIYFSYDVKMKEKGDIPEGYSVSREKKERFSLILESASTNQTSMYLCASSIPGKLFFGSGTQLSVL.

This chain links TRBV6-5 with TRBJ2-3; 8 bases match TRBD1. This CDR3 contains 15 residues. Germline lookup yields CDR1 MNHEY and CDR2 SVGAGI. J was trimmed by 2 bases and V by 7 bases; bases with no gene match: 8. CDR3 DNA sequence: TGTGCCAGCATTTTGACAGGGGCTTTCACAGATACGCAGTATTTT. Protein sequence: CASILTGAFTDTQYF.

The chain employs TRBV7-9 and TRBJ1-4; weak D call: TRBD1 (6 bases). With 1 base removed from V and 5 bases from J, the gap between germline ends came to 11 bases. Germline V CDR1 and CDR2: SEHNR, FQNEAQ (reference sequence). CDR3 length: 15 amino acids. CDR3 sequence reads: CASSLGGGVNEKLFF. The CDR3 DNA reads TGTGCCAGCAGCTTAGGAGGGGGGGTAAATGAAAAACTGTTTTTT.

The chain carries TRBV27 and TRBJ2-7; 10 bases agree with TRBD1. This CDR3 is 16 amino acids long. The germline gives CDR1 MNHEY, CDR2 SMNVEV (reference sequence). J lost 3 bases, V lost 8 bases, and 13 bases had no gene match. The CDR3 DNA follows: TGTGCCAGCGGACCAGGCGTCCGGGACAGGGGCTACGAGCAGTACTTC. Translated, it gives CASGPGVRDRGYEQYF.

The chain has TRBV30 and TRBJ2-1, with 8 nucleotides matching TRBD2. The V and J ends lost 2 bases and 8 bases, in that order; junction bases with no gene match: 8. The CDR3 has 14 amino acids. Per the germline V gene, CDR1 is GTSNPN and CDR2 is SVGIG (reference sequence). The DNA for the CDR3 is TGTGCCTGGAGTATGGGCGGGGGGCGCCATGAGCAGTTCTTC. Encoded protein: CAWSMGGGRHEQFF. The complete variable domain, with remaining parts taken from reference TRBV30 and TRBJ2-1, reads SQTIHQWPATLVQPVGSPLSLECTVEGTSNPNLYWYRQAAGRGLQLLFYSVGIGQISSEVPQNLSASRPQDRQFILSSKKLLLSDSGFYLCAWSMGGGRHEQFFGPGTRLTVL.

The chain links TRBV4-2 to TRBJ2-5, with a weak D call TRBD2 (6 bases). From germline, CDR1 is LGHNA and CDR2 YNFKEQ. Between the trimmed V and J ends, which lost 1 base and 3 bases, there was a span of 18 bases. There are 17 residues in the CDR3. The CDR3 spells CASSQAGRAGGKETQYF. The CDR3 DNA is TGTGCCAGCAGCCAAGCCGGTCGAGCAGGCGGGAAAGAGACCCAGTACTTC.

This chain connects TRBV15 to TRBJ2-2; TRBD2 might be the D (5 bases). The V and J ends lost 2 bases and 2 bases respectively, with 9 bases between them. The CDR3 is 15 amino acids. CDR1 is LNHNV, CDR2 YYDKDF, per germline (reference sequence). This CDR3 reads CATSRTDLNTGELFF. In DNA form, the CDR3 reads TGTGCCACCAGCAGAACGGACTTAAACACCGGGGAGCTGTTTTTT. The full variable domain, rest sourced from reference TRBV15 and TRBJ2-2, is DAMVIQNPRYQVTQFGKPVTLSCSQTLNHNVMYWYQQKSSQAPKLLFHYYDKDFNNEADTPDNFQSRRPNTSFCFLDIRSPGLGDTAMYLCATSRTDLNTGELFFGEGSRLTVL.

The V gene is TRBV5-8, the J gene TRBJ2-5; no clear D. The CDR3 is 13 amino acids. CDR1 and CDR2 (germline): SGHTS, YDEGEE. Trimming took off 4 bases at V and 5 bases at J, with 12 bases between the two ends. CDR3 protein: CASSNRPRETQYF. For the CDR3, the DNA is TGTGCCAGCAGCAATCGGCCGCGGGAGACCCAGTACTTC.

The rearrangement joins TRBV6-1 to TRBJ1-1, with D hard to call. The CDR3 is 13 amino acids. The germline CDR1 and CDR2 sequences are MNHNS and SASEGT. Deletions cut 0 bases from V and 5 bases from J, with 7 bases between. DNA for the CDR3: TGTGCCAGCAGTGAAGCGCCTACGACTGAAGCTTTCTTT. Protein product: CASSEAPTTEAFF.

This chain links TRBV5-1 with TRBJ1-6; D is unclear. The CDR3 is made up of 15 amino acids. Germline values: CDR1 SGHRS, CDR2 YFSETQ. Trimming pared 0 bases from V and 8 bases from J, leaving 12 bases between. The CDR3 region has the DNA TGCGCCAGCAGCTTGGGGAATCGGGGTGATTCACCCCTCCACTTT. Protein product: CASSLGNRGDSPLHF.

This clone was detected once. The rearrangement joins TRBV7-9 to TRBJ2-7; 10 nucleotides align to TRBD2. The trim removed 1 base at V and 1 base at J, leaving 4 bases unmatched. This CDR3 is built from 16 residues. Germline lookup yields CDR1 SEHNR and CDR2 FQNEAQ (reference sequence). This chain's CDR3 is CASSLGRTSGSYEQYF. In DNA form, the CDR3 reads TGTGCCAGCAGCTTAGGAAGGACTAGCGGATCCTACGAGCAGTACTTC.

The CDR3 reads CASSWRQGAVNEKLFF. CDR3 bases: TGCGCCAGCAGCTGGCGGCAGGGGGCTGTTAATGAAAAACTGTTTTTT. This sequence joins TRBV5-1 and TRBJ1-4; 8 bases are shared with TRBD1. The CDR3 covers 16 residues. CDR1 SGHRS and CDR2 YFSETQ come from the germline V gene. V lost 3 bases and J lost 4; bases outside the gene matches: 8.